The present TCR beta chain was sequenced within a study of T cell changes during pregnancy in multiple sclerosis. Here immunoSEQ multiplex PCR was the method, and the copy in TCRdb shows in-frame clones only, minus some. The profile covers around 38,000 clones, with roughly 90% appearing a single time and approximately 5% taken by the ten largest. Per germline, CDR1 MGHDK and CDR2 SYGVNS. CDR3 size: 17 residues. V was pared by 5 bases and J by 4 bases, with 13 bases of the junction left unmatched. The sequence came from a female donor with multiple sclerosis, enrolled in a pregnancy study. Sequencing was performed on CD8+ T cells from peripheral blood mononuclear cells, taken in the third trimester of pregnancy. V is TRBV25-1 and J is TRBJ2-3; 9 bases fit TRBD2. The chain's CDR3 is CASSYSLAGMGPDTQYF. For the CDR3, the DNA is TGTGCCAGCAGTTACTCCCTAGCGGGGATGGGGCCAGATACGCAGTATTTT.